This T cell receptor beta chain was profiled in a study of liver allograft versus peripheral blood T cells. Background on the study: T cell receptor repertoires in transplanted livers were compared with those in recipients' peripheral blood.

The CDR3 covers 19 residues. V shed 2 bases, J shed 5 bases, and the junction held 14 bases outside the gene matches. TCRdb recomputed calls from the reads with MiXCR, one row per CDR3 protein. The sample gives under 15,000 distinct CDR3 sequences, 15% to 20% of which show up once; roughly 2% is in the top ten. This clonotype was seen a handful of times. The antigen remains unidentified. Study-wide results and limits: Reports indicated that T cell receptor repertoires inside liver allografts differed from those in peripheral blood.

The chain recombines TRBV12-3 or TRBV12-4 with TRBJ2-7, with 14 bases that match TRBD2. The TCR sequence derives from a human patient who had a liver transplant. The graft donor may have given rise to some T cells. The CDR3 here is CASSLWLGTGTSGGHEQYF. The CDR3 DNA sequence: TGTGCCAGCAGTTTATGGCTCGGAACCGGGACTAGCGGGGGCCACGAGCAGTACTTC.